The 11 T cell receptor beta chains below were found in one sample sequenced in a study of T cell responses to AZD1222 COVID-19 vaccine. Assay: immunoSEQ multiplex PCR; the TCRdb copy retains only in-frame clones and omits some. The data hold about 140,000 clones, with 80% to 95% observed a single time. This specimen consisted of peripheral blood, obtained on day 0 of AZD1222 vaccination. The receptors shown here come from an adult in good health.

The chain employs TRBV3-1 (or the pseudogene TRBV3-2) and TRBJ1-5; D unclear. Germline V gene lookup returns CDR1 LGHDT and CDR2 YNNKEL (reference sequence). Trimming took off 1 base at V and 0 bases at J, with 10 bases between the two ends. The length of the CDR3 is 16 residues. The CDR3 region has the DNA TGTGCCAGCAGCCAAGTGAGTTTTTATAGCAATCAGCCCCAGCATTTT. Translation: CASSQVSFYSNQPQHF.

A few counts support this clone. The rearrangement links TRBV28 to TRBJ1-2; D gene ambiguous. Germline CDR1 is MDHEN and CDR2 is SYDVKM. Trimming took off 6 bases at V and 8 bases at J, with 13 bases between the two ends. CDR3 length: 12 amino acids. CDR3 in amino acids: CASRPPTIGYTF. The CDR3 region has the DNA TGTGCCAGCAGACCTCCGACCATCGGCTACACCTTC.

This chain connects TRBV6-1 to TRBJ2-7; D gene ambiguous. CDR1 and CDR2 from the germline V gene are MNHNS and SASEGT. The V end was cut by 3 bases, the J end by 2 bases, with 11 bases between. This CDR3 spans 14 amino acids. The CDR3 DNA sequence: TGTGCCAGCAGTGACCCGTTACGGGCCTACGAGCAGTACTTC. Its protein is CASSDPLRAYEQYF.

The V and J genes are TRBV4-1 and TRBJ1-2; D remains ambiguous. Germline V gene sequence: CDR1 MGHRA, CDR2 YSYEKL. Trimming removed 1 base at V and 2 bases at J, with 11 bases between. The CDR3 has 15 amino acids. CDR3 sequence: CASSQGEIGNYGYTF. The CDR3 DNA is TGCGCCAGCAGCCAAGGGGAGATCGGCAACTATGGCTACACCTTC.

Here the CDR3 reads CASSFGTGAGGYTF. The CDR3 DNA sequence: TGTGCCAGCAGCTTCGGGACAGGGGCGGGTGGCTACACCTTC. The rearrangement joins TRBV7-9 to TRBJ1-2, with 10 bases aligning to TRBD1. CDR3 size: 14 residues. CDR1 SEHNR and CDR2 FQNEAQ come from the germline V gene (reference sequence). The V segment lost 3 bases and the J segment 7 bases; nucleotides outside the gene matches: 5.

This sequence joins TRBV5-1 and TRBJ1-1; a possible D gene is TRBD1 (6 bases). Trimming shortened V by 2 bases and J by 2 bases, and 10 bases separated the two germline ends. The CDR3 contains 14 residues. Germline V gene sequence: CDR1 SGHRS, CDR2 YFSETQ. The CDR3 DNA reads TGCGCCAGCAGCTTTGGGACACCAAACACTGAAGCTTTCTTT. It encodes CASSFGTPNTEAFF.

The genes are TRBV12-3 or TRBV12-4 and TRBJ2-7; 7 nucleotides agree with TRBD1. Trimming cost V 6 bases and J 3 bases; bases outside gene matches: 5. The CDR3 has 13 residues. The CDR3 coding sequence is TGTGCCAGCAGATGGACAGGAGGCTACGAGCAGTACTTC. Protein: CASRWTGGYEQYF.

The rearrangement uses TRBV7-2 and TRBJ2-7, with D perhaps being TRBD1 or TRBD2 (5 bases each). V shed 5 bases and J shed 4 bases, with 15 bases lying between them. The CDR3 totals 14 residues. CDR1 is SGHTA, CDR2 FQGNSA, per germline. CDR3 amino acids: CASSLSRDVYEQYF. The CDR3 DNA is TGTGCCAGCAGCCTGTCCCGGGACGTGTACGAGCAGTACTTC. The whole variable domain, filled in from reference TRBV7-2 and TRBJ2-7, reads GAGVSQSPSNKVTEKGKDVELRCDPISGHTALYWYRQSLGQGLEFLIYFQGNSAPDKSGLPSDRFSAERTGGSVSTLTIQRTQQEDSAVYLCASSLSRDVYEQYFGPGTRLTVT.

The V and J genes are TRBV5-1 and TRBJ2-7, with TRBD1 matching over 9 bases. Germline CDR1 reads SGHRS; CDR2 reads YFSETQ. This CDR3 spans 16 amino acids. Unmatched junction bases numbered 12, after V lost 3 bases and J lost 5 bases. The CDR3 sequence: CASSSDYTGGKDEQYF. Here the CDR3 DNA reads TGCGCCAGCAGCTCCGACTACACAGGGGGCAAGGACGAGCAGTACTTC.

The chain links TRBV11-2 to TRBJ1-5; D not certain. This CDR3 contains 15 residues. CDR1 is SGHAT and CDR2 is FQNNGV in the germline V gene. V lost 5 bases, J lost 5 bases, and 16 bases lay in between. DNA for the CDR3: TGTGCCAGCAGCCCTACGTCGGGGAGGCATCAGCCCCAGCATTTT. Translated: CASSPTSGRHQPQHF.

The chain carries TRBV6-6 and TRBJ1-1; 9 positions agree with TRBD1. The CDR3 is 16 amino acids. Germline values: CDR1 MNHNY, CDR2 SVGAGI (reference sequence). V lost 4 bases and J lost 4; bases outside the gene matches: 10. The CDR3 region has the DNA TGTGCCAGCAGTTCACGGACAGGGGCGCGAATCACTGAAGCTTTCTTT. Translation: CASSSRTGARITEAFF.